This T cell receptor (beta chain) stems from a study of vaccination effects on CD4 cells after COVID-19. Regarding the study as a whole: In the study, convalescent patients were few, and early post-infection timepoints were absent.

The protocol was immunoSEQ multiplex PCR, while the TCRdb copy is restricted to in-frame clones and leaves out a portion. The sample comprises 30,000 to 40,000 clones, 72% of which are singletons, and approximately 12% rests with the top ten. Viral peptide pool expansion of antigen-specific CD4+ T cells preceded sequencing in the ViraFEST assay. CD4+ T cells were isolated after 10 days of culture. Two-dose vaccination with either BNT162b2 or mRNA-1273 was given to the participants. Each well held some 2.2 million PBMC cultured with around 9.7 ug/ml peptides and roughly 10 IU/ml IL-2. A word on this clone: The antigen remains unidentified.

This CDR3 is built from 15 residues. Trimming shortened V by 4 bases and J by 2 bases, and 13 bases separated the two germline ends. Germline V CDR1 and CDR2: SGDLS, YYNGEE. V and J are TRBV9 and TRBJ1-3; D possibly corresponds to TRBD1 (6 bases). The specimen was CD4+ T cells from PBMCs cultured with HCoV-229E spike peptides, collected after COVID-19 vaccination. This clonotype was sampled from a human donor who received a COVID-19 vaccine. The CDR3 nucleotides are TGTGCCAGCAGCCCTAGGGGGGCGGCTGGAAACACCATATATTTT. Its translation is CASSPRGAAGNTIYF. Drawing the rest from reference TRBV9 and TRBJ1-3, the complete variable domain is DSGVTQTPKHLITATGQRVTLRCSPRSGDLSVYWYQQSLDQGLQFLIQYYNGEERAKGNILERFSAQQFPDLHSELNLSSLELGDSALYFCASSPRGAAGNTIYFGEGSWLTVV.